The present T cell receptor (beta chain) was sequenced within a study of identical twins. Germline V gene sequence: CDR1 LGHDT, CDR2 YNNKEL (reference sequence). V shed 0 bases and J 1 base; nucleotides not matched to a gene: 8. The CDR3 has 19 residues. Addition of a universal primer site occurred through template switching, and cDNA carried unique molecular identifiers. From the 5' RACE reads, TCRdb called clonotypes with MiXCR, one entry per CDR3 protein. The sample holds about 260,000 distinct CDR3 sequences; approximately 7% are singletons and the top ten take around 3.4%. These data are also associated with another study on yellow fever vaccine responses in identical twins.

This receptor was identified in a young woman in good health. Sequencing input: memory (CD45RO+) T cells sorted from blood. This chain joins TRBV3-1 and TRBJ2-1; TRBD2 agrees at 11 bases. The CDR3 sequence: CASSQEILAGGGSYNEQFF. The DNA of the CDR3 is TGTGCCAGCAGCCAAGAAATCCTAGCGGGGGGCGGATCCTACAATGAGCAGTTCTTC.